A single sample is the source of the 17 T cell receptor beta chains below, sequenced in a study of CD8+CD57+ T cells in acquired aplastic anemia. Profiling of TCR beta VDJ combinations and CDR3 sequences used genomic DNA as template. TCRdb re-derived calls from the reads in MiXCR, one entry per CDR3 protein. The sample includes about 220,000 distinct CDR3 sequences, approximately 35% seen only once; the top ten take 0.9% to 1.2%. Specimen: sorted CD4+, CD8+, or CD8+CD57+ T cells (not recorded which) from PBMCs. Source of these receptors: a human donor in good health, serving as a control.

As to this clonotype: A much larger clone differs from this one at a single base, so this may be a read error. The V and J genes are TRBV6-5 and TRBJ2-7; D remains unclear. Germline V gene data show CDR1 as MNHEY and CDR2 as SVGAGI. The CDR3 extends over 15 amino acids. The CDR3 spells CASSYLGGQAGERYF. CDR3 sequence (DNA): TGTGCCAGCAGTTACTTGGGTGGCCAGGCAGGCGAGCGGTACTTC.

Only one count was recorded for this clonotype. The junction shows a germline mismatch at one end, possibly a read error. This sequence joins TRBV19 and TRBJ1-6, with unresolved D. The CDR3 has 15 amino acids. Germline V lookup: CDR1 LNHDA, CDR2 SQIVND (reference sequence). CDR3 protein: CASSIGTRYSSPLHF. CDR3 nucleotide sequence: TGTGCCAGTAGTATAGGCACCAGATATAGTTCACCCCTCCACTTT.

On this clonotype itself: A much larger clone sits a single nucleotide away, making a read error possible. CDR3 loop: CAGSFGRAANTEAFF. CDR3 DNA sequence: TGTGCCGGCAGCTTCGGCAGGGCAGCTAACACTGAAGCTTTCTTT. This chain links TRBV11-1 with TRBJ1-1, with a possible D match to TRBD1 (5 bases). CDR3 length: 15 amino acids. From germline, CDR1 is SGHAT and CDR2 FQDESV (reference sequence).

This clonotype showed up just a few times. The chain recombines TRBV7-2 with TRBJ2-1; 14 nucleotides match TRBD2. The CDR3 has 17 residues. With 0 bases clipped from V and 7 bases from J, the junction kept 5 bases outside the gene matches. Germline V gene lookup returns CDR1 SGHTA and CDR2 FQGNSA. This chain's CDR3 is CASSLAPGTSGGNEQFF. The CDR3 DNA is TGTGCCAGCAGCTTAGCCCCCGGGACTAGCGGGGGTAATGAGCAGTTCTTC.

This clonotype was seen repeatedly, ten times or more. The V gene is TRBV7-3, the J gene TRBJ1-1; D call uncertain. V was cut by 5 bases and J by 5 bases, with 15 bases left in between. The CDR3 is 14 amino acids. In germline, CDR1 is SGHTA, CDR2 FQGTGA. CDR3 sequence (DNA): TGTGCCAGCAGCCGAGACAACGGTCGGACTGAAGCTTTCTTT. It encodes CASSRDNGRTEAFF.

The J gene is TRBJ2-5, the V gene TRBV20-1, with 12 bases matching TRBD2. CDR1 and CDR2 (germline): DFQATT, SNEGSKA (reference sequence). This CDR3 is 11 amino acids long. The CDR3 reads CGTSGYGTQYF. CDR3 nucleotide sequence: TGCGGGACTAGCGGGTATGGGACCCAGTACTTC.

This clonotype was observed a handful of times. The chain recombines TRBV27 with TRBJ2-7; D not resolved. In germline, CDR1 is MNHEY, CDR2 SMNVEV (reference sequence). Trimming left V 1 base short and J 9 bases short, with 13 bases between. CDR3 length: 13 residues. The CDR3 loop reads CASSLWVDGPQYF. The CDR3 DNA is TGTGCCAGCAGTTTATGGGTTGACGGCCCGCAGTACTTC.

Ten or more counts support this clonotype. The rearrangement joins TRBV24-1 to TRBJ2-1, with D possibly being TRBD1 or TRBD2 (5 bases each). Trimming removed 3 bases from V and 15 bases from J, with 17 bases in between. The CDR3 sequence is 13 residues long. Germline CDR1 is KGHDR and CDR2 is SFDVKD. DNA for the CDR3: TGTGCCACCAGTGATCAGAGGGGCAGAACGGGGTTCTTC. Protein product: CATSDQRGRTGFF.

Only a few counts were recorded for this clonotype. The J gene is TRBJ2-5, the V gene TRBV3-1; D is ambiguous. Germline V gives CDR1 LGHDT, CDR2 YNNKEL (reference sequence). CDR3 length equals 13 residues. Deletions cut 2 bases from V and 2 bases from J, with 6 bases between. CDR3 in DNA: TGTGCCAGCAGCCAACCAATACAAGAGACCCAGTACTTC. Its translation is CASSQPIQETQYF.

V is TRBV6-1 and J is TRBJ1-6, with TRBD1 as a possible D gene (5 bases). Germline values: CDR1 MNHNS, CDR2 SASEGT. V lost 5 bases and J 9 bases, leaving 14 bases between the germline ends. The CDR3 has 14 amino acids. Here the CDR3 reads CASSKIAGFSPLHF. DNA for the CDR3: TGTGCCAGCAGTAAGATAGCAGGGTTTTCACCCCTCCACTTT.

In its sample, this clonotype was seen many times. The chain recombines TRBV30 with TRBJ1-6, with TRBD1 matching over 7 bases. There are 13 residues in the CDR3. Trimming removed 5 bases from V and 9 bases from J; junction bases left unmatched: 7. Germline CDR1 reads GTSNPN; CDR2 reads SVGIG (reference sequence). DNA of the CDR3: TGTGCCTGGCGACAGGGTCTCGTTTCACCCCTCCACTTT. It yields the protein CAWRQGLVSPLHF.

The rearrangement joins TRBV29-1 to TRBJ2-5; D possibly uses TRBD1 or TRBD2 (5 bases each). This CDR3 comprises 13 residues. Germline CDR1 reads SQVTM; CDR2 reads ANQGSEA. The V end was cut by 4 bases, the J end by 2 bases, with 11 bases between. For the CDR3, the DNA is TGCAGCGTTGGAGCGGCAGGGCAAGAGACCCAGTACTTC. Translated, it gives CSVGAAGQETQYF.

This clonotype has ten or more counts. J is TRBJ2-7 and V is TRBV10-3; 12 positions match TRBD2. V lost 4 bases and J lost 2; bases outside the gene matches: 3. The CDR3 sequence is 15 residues long. Germline CDR1 and CDR2: ENHRY and SYGVKD. The CDR3 DNA reads as TGTGCCATCAGTGGGCGGACTAGCGGGACCTACGAGCAGTACTTC. Translating it yields CAISGRTSGTYEQYF.

The chain employs TRBV29-1 and TRBJ2-1; TRBD2 is a possible D gene (6 bases). The germline V and J ends were trimmed by 6 bases and 4 bases, with 13 bases remaining between them. Looked up from germline, CDR1 is SQVTM and CDR2 is ANQGSEA. The CDR3 totals 13 residues. The chain's CDR3 is CSVAGLPYNEQFF. Written as DNA, the CDR3 is TGCAGCGTCGCGGGACTCCCTTACAATGAGCAGTTCTTC.

With respect to this clonotype: One base away lies a much larger clone, so this may be a sequencing read error. The CDR3 is CASRNRPATSGRSYEQYF. CDR3 bases: TGTGCCAGCAGGAACCGACCAGCGACTAGCGGGAGATCCTACGAGCAGTACTTC. The chain recombines TRBV11-1 with TRBJ2-7, with TRBD2 matching over 12 bases. CDR3 length: 18 residues. Germline lookup yields CDR1 SGHAT and CDR2 FQDESV (reference sequence). The V segment lost 6 bases and the J segment 1 base; nucleotides outside the gene matches: 13. The full variable domain, with the rest looked up from reference TRBV11-1 and TRBJ2-7, is EAEVAQSPRYKITEKSQAVAFWCDPISGHATLYWYRQILGQGPELLVQFQDESVVDDSQLPKDRFSAERLKGVDSTLKIQPAELGDSAMYLCASRNRPATSGRSYEQYFGPGTRLTVT.

Here the CDR3 DNA reads TGTGCCATCAGTGATGGGACAGCTCATTCACCCCTCCACTTT. It translates to CAISDGTAHSPLHF. The gene calls are TRBV10-3 and TRBJ1-6; 7 bases line up with TRBD1. The trim removed 3 bases at V and 8 bases at J, leaving 4 bases unmatched. The germline CDR1 and CDR2 sequences are ENHRY and SYGVKD. This CDR3 has 14 residues.

The chain joins TRBV7-2 to TRBJ2-2, with TRBD1 identical over 9 bases. CDR1 and CDR2 from the germline V gene are SGHTA and FQGNSA. The V gene end was trimmed by 3 bases and the J gene end by 8 bases; junction bases not matched to a gene: 7. CDR3 size: 15 residues. CDR3 DNA: TGTGCCAGCAGCTTCGGGACAGGGATAACAGGGGAGCTGTTTTTT. Protein sequence: CASSFGTGITGELFF.